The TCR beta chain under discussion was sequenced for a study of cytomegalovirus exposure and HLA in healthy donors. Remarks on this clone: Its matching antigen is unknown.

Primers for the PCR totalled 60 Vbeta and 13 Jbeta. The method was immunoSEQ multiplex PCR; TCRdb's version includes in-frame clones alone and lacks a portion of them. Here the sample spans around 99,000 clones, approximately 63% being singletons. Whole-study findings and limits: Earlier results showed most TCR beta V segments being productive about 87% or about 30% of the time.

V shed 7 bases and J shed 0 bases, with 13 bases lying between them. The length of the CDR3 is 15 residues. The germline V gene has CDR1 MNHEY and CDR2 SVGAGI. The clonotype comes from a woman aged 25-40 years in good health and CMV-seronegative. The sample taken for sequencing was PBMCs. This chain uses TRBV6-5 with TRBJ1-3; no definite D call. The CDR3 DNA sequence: TGTGCCAGCACCCTAATAGCGGGCTCTGGAAACACCATATATTTT. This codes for CASTLIAGSGNTIYF.